The 11 T cell receptor beta chains presented below share a single source sample, sequenced in a study of blood T cell repertoires in COVID-19. The protocol was immunoSEQ multiplex PCR, while the TCRdb copy is restricted to in-frame clones and leaves out a portion. The sample has 200,000 to 300,000 clones, roughly four fifths seen once. The sequenced sample was peripheral blood. These receptors were collected from a woman between 70 and 85 years old with acute or convalescent COVID-19.

This clone showed up just once. This chain uses TRBV5-3 with TRBJ1-1, with 8 nucleotides matching TRBD1. TRBV5-3 is noted as an ORF with a role that remains uncertain. The CDR3 contains 13 residues. The trim removed 4 bases at V and 9 bases at J, leaving 8 bases unmatched. The CDR3 protein is CARSKTDRVKAFF. DNA of the CDR3: TGTGCCAGAAGCAAAACGGACAGGGTCAAAGCTTTCTTT.

This clone was detected many times. The CDR3 DNA follows: TGTGCCAGCAGTGAAGGGGGCAGGGGGGAAGCTTTCTTT. This encodes CASSEGGRGEAFF. J is TRBJ1-1 and V is TRBV2; 7 bases agree with TRBD1. Germline values: CDR1 SNHLY, CDR2 FYNNEI. The length of the CDR3 is 13 residues. The J segment lost 8 bases and the V segment lost 1 base, leaving 4 bases of the junction unmatched. Looking up the rest from reference TRBV2 and TRBJ1-1 gives the full variable domain: EPEVTQTPSHQVTQMGQEVILRCVPISNHLYFYWYRQILGQKVEFLVSFYNNEISEKSEIFDDQFSVERPDGSNFTLKIRSTKLEDSAMYFCASSEGGRGEAFFGQGTRLTVV.

This rearrangement joins TRBV5-1 to TRBJ1-2, with 10 bases aligning to TRBD1. V lost 0 bases and J lost 6; bases outside the gene matches: 8. The CDR3 is made up of 16 amino acids. Germline V gene lookup returns CDR1 SGHRS and CDR2 YFSETQ. DNA for the CDR3: TGCGCCAGCAGCTTGGAAGCGGGGGACAGGGGAGATGGCTACACCTTC. Encoded protein: CASSLEAGDRGDGYTF.

The chain recombines TRBV19 with TRBJ1-2, with 7 bases aligning to TRBD1. J gave up 2 bases and V 3 bases, and 6 bases lay outside the gene matches. The germline gives CDR1 LNHDA, CDR2 SQIVND (reference sequence). The CDR3 is made up of 15 amino acids. CDR3 bases: TGTGCCAGTAGTATGGAAACAGGGGAGAACTATGGCTACACCTTC. Translation gives CASSMETGENYGYTF.

The CDR3: CASSRTGTGVRYEQYF. The CDR3 DNA is TGTGCCAGCAGCCGGACCGGGACAGGGGTTCGTTACGAGCAGTACTTC. J is TRBJ2-7 and V is TRBV7-9; 10 bases line up with TRBD1. The CDR3 totals 16 residues. V was clipped by 5 bases and J by 4 bases; unmatched bases: 11. CDR1 and CDR2 from the germline V gene are SEHNR and FQNEAQ (reference sequence).

This clone was counted between two and nine times. The CDR3 region has the DNA TGTGCCAGCAGTACGACAGGGAAGAACTCACCCCTCCACTTT. This encodes CASSTTGKNSPLHF. The chain couples TRBV6-2 or TRBV6-3 to TRBJ1-6; 7 nucleotides align to TRBD1. Germline CDR1 and CDR2: MNHEY and SVGEGT. J was trimmed by 10 bases and V by 5 bases; bases with no gene match: 8. This CDR3 is built from 14 residues.

This rearrangement joins TRBV7-9 to TRBJ1-4; 7 nucleotides line up with TRBD1. The CDR3 has 16 amino acids. Losses at the gene ends were 1 base for V and 8 bases for J; bases not matched to a gene: 10. Germline V lookup: CDR1 SEHNR, CDR2 FQNEAQ (reference sequence). The CDR3 nucleotides are TGTGCCAGCAGCTTAGTTACGGGACAGCTGAAAGAAAAACTGTTTTTT. Protein product: CASSLVTGQLKEKLFF.

CDR3 nucleotide sequence: TGTGCCAGCAGCTTGGAGCAGGGGGCGGGACAGCCCCAGCATTTT. Translation gives CASSLEQGAGQPQHF. The gene calls are TRBV5-5 and TRBJ1-5; 8 nucleotides line up with TRBD1. This CDR3 has 15 amino acids. Germline CDR1 is SGHKS and CDR2 is YYEKEE (reference sequence). V dropped 0 bases and J dropped 7; count of bases not matched to a gene: 6. Full variable domain (remainder filled in from reference TRBV5-5 and TRBJ1-5): DAGVTQSPTHLIKTRGQQVTLRCSPISGHKSVSWYQQVLGQGPQFIFQYYEKEERGRGNFPDRFSARQFPNYSSELNVNALLLGDSALYLCASSLEQGAGQPQHFGDGTRLSIL.

The chain couples TRBV19 to TRBJ1-3; no definite D call. V shed 1 base and J shed 0 bases, with 10 bases lying between them. The CDR3 is 16 residues long. Germline V gene data show CDR1 as LNHDA and CDR2 as SQIVND (reference sequence). The CDR3 protein is CASSIGVTVSGNTIYF. The CDR3 DNA reads TGTGCCAGTAGTATAGGAGTCACCGTCTCTGGAAACACCATATATTTT.

The chain carries TRBV4-1 and TRBJ1-4; 11 bases agree with TRBD1. Losses at the gene ends were 1 base for V and 8 bases for J; bases not matched to a gene: 6. The CDR3 has 16 residues. Germline-derived CDR1 and CDR2 are MGHRA and YSYEKL. The CDR3 DNA follows: TGCGCCAGCAGCCAAGGGGCCGGGACAGGGGGAGAAAAACTGTTTTTT. This gives the protein CASSQGAGTGGEKLFF.

J is TRBJ2-7 and V is TRBV4-2, with TRBD2 matching over 10 bases. The CDR3 spans 16 residues. Germline V gene data show CDR1 as LGHNA and CDR2 as YNFKEQ. The V segment lost 1 base and the J segment 4 bases; nucleotides outside the gene matches: 7. The CDR3: CASSQGASGGAYEQYF. DNA for the CDR3: TGTGCCAGCAGCCAAGGTGCGAGCGGGGGGGCTTACGAGCAGTACTTC.